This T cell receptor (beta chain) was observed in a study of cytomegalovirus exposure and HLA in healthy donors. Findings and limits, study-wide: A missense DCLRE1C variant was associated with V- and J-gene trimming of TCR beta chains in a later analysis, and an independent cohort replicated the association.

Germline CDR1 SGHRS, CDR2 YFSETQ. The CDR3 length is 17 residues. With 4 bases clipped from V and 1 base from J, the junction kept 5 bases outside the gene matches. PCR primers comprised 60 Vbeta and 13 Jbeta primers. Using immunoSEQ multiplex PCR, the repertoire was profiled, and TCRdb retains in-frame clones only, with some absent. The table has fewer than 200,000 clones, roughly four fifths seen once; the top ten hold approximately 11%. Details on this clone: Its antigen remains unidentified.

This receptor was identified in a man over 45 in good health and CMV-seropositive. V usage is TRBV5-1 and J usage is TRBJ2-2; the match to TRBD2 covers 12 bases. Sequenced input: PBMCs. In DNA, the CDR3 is TGCGCCAGCAGCGGACAACTAGCGGGGGGGAACACCGGGGAGCTGTTTTTT. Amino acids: CASSGQLAGGNTGELFF.